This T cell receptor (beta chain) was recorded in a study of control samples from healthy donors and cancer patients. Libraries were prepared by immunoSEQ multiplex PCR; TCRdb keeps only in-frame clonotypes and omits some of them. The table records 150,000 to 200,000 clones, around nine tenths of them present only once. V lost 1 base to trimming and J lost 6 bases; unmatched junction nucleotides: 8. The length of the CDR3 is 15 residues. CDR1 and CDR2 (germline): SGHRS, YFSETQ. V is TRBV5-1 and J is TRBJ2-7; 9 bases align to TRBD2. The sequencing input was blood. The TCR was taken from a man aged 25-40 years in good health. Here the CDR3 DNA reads TGCGCCAGCAGCTTGTCCGGGACTAGCCTGCCCGAGCAGTACTTC. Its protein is CASSLSGTSLPEQYF. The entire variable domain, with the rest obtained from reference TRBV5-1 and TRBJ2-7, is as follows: KAGVTQTPRYLIKTRGQQVTLSCSPISGHRSVSWYQQTPGQGLQFLFEYFSETQRNKGNFPGRFSGRQFSNSRSEMNVSTLELGDSALYLCASSLSGTSLPEQYFGPGTRLTVT.